Following are 3 T cell receptor beta chains from one sample sequenced in a study of CXCR3-negative and CXCR3-positive naive CD8 T cells. UMI-tagged TRB cDNA libraries were built via 5' RACE. TCRdb reprocessed the 5' RACE reads; each CDR3 protein has one entry and no DNA is given. The specimen's table records tens of thousands of distinct CDR3 sequences. Sequencing used memory CD8+ T cells from blood. All receptors derive from a human donor in good health. Some clones in this sample may be carry-over from other donors' samples.

This rearrangement joins TRBV29-1 to TRBJ2-3; no DNA is available, so the TRBD2 call from TCRdb remains unchecked. The CDR3 spans 15 residues. Germline V gene lookup returns CDR1 SQVTM and CDR2 ANQGSEA. CDR3 in amino acids: CSVSRLAGDADTQYF.

This chain joins TRBV11-2 and TRBJ2-7; TCRdb gives TRBD1 as the D gene, but with no DNA this cannot be confirmed. The CDR3 spans 14 residues. Per the germline V gene, CDR1 is SGHAT and CDR2 is FQNNGV. The CDR3 sequence is CASSLPTVYYEQYF.

The V gene is TRBV29-1, the J gene TRBJ2-7. The CDR3 extends over 11 amino acids. The germline gives CDR1 SQVTM, CDR2 ANQGSEA. The CDR3 sequence is CSVAKSYEQYF.